This T cell receptor (beta chain) was profiled in a study of blood T cell repertoires in COVID-19. Study details: Spain, Italy and the United States supplied samples that represented acute and convalescent COVID-19. PBMCs, B-cell-depleted T cells, or T cells were the source of the cDNA or gDNA that made up the material.

Per the original methods: The assay estimated nucleated cells by amplifying reference gene primers. TCRdb's copy holds only in-frame clones and misses some; the assay was immunoSEQ multiplex PCR. Clone size and V and J calls were adopted from that table, with D and trimming inferred from the DNA. There are 300,000 or so clones in the sample; about 87% occur only once, and approximately 7.8% lies in the top ten. Trimming took 2 bases from V and 4 from J, leaving 9 bases between them. Germline CDR1 is SGHNT and CDR2 is YYREEE (reference sequence). The CDR3 length is 13 residues. The origin of this receptor is a woman between 50 and 59 years old who had recovered from COVID-19. V is TRBV5-4 and J is TRBJ2-5, with D possibly TRBD1 on 5 matching bases. The sample comprised peripheral blood. The CDR3 bases are TGTGCCAGCAGCTTTTCAGGGCCAGAGACCCAGTACTTC. Translating it yields CASSFSGPETQYF.